A selection of T cell receptor beta chains follows, all from one sample in a study of monozygotic twins with inflammatory bowel disease. One entry per CDR3 protein, without DNA, is what TCRdb gives after re-calling the 5' RACE reads. This sample's table has 420,000 or so distinct CDR3 sequences. The sequenced sample consisted of blood. Receptor source: a human donor with ulcerative colitis or Crohn's disease, or a healthy co-twin of an affected twin (not recorded which). The CDR3 runs from the conserved cysteine through the conserved F or W.

CASSDHLLAGGPRRGDEQFF TRBJ2-1 TRBV11-2
CASRNLGTWEGVSNQPQHF TRBJ1-5 TRBV28
CAISQYNEQFF TRBJ2-1 TRBV10-3
CASRVAGVPPGANVLTF TRBJ2-6 TRBV7-2
CASSAGTGLMETQYF TRBJ2-5 TRBV12-3/TRBV12-4
CASSSTGREKLFF TRBJ1-4 TRBV28
CASSLSSGSGIQYF TRBJ2-4 TRBV7-3
CASSVGQGGYNEQFF TRBJ2-1 TRBV5-1
CASSPPGQTPIEKLFF TRBJ1-4 TRBV5-1
CASSLSGAEQFF TRBJ2-1 TRBV25-1
CASSQSGYTEAFF TRBJ1-1 TRBV3-1
CSVYSGDSYEQYF TRBJ2-7 TRBV29-1
CASSLGVAGYTF TRBJ1-2 TRBV5-1
CSVSPGQGNPEQYF TRBJ2-7 TRBV29-1
CASSLLRGNTEAFF TRBJ1-1 TRBV14
CASSLIGRGRSNGLNYGYTF TRBJ1-2 TRBV4-1
CASSSTGRSQETQYF TRBJ2-5 TRBV7-9
CASSPRQHNEQFF TRBJ2-1 TRBV7-2
CASRRHRGDTQYF TRBJ2-3 TRBV6-1
CASSYGGVADTQYF TRBJ2-3 TRBV7-2
CASSITGPNTEAFF TRBJ1-1 TRBV19
CASSPPGRTNSPLHF TRBJ1-6 TRBV11-2
CASSATGQGSGEQFF TRBJ2-1 TRBV7-9
CATQKPGQQETQYF TRBJ2-5 TRBV28
CATKRTVDTGELFF TRBJ2-2 TRBV28
CASSLDEGRAFF TRBJ1-1 TRBV5-6
CASNRDRGTDTQYF TRBJ2-3 TRBV12-3/TRBV12-4
CASSIDIRPPGAGELFF TRBJ2-2 TRBV19
CARAPAASSYEQYF TRBJ2-7 TRBV6-7
CAWSGLAGAAGELFF TRBJ2-2 TRBV30
CSARGGQTQYF TRBJ2-3 TRBV29-1
CSARDRRGQGSPDEQFF TRBJ2-1 TRBV20-1
CASSSPPARRAEPTDTQYF TRBJ2-3 TRBV7-3
CASSRAQAQNTEAFF TRBJ1-1 TRBV4-3
CSARAPGGSQYF TRBJ2-5 TRBV20-1
CASSLDLGYEQYF TRBJ2-7 TRBV7-2
CASSVGAGPSTDTQYF TRBJ2-3 TRBV6-2/TRBV6-3
CASSMYQETQYF TRBJ2-5 TRBV18
CASSQLRLGTGELFF TRBJ2-2 TRBV7-2
CSVARTGSQETQYF TRBJ2-5 TRBV29-1
CASSHPRSGNPNEQFF TRBJ2-1 TRBV4-1
CASSVGITISGYEQYF TRBJ2-7 TRBV6-1
CASSHSLAGGPTDTQYF TRBJ2-3 TRBV4-2
CASSERGGFDYGYTF TRBJ1-2 TRBV7-8
CAWSVPVKGLGYTF TRBJ1-2 TRBV30
CASSSPTLTGTTLGDEQFF TRBJ2-1 TRBV11-1